The entry below describes one T cell receptor beta chain. This sample is part of a study of T cell responses to AZD1222 COVID-19 vaccine. This CDR3 contains 15 residues. V was clipped by 0 bases and J by 4 bases, with 13 bases between them. Germline loops: CDR1 SGHRS, CDR2 YFSETQ. The repertoire was sequenced with immunoSEQ multiplex PCR; TCRdb's copy has only in-frame clones and lacks some. This table has roughly 100,000 clones, roughly 84% appearing once. The sequenced sample was peripheral blood, obtained on day 0 of AZD1222 vaccination. The gene calls are TRBV5-1 and TRBJ1-2; no clear D gene. The source of this sequence is an adult in good health. CDR3 loop: CASSLGPVQLYGYTF. DNA for the CDR3: TGCGCCAGCAGCTTGGGGCCAGTCCAACTCTATGGCTACACCTTC.